This TCR beta chain is from a study of CD8+ T cells in alopecia areata. A note on this clone: As yet, its antigen is unknown.

The CDR3 consists of 13 residues. CDR1 and CDR2 (germline): SQVTM, ANQGSEA. The ends were cut back, 4 bases at V and 3 bases at J, with 11 bases in the middle. Study-level points and caveats: Against the mouse data, patients shared TCRs less clearly, possibly for HLA reasons. Links between baseline CD8+ expansion and response need larger treated cohorts. Normal-skin resident alphabeta T cells also appear among scalp sample sequences.

Treatment denoted: oral pan-JAK inhibitor, 5-10 mg twice daily. T lymphocytes (CD4+ and CD8+) were sorted from PBMCs. Reverse transcribed after extraction, RNA yielded cDNA as the sequencing template. The data were produced by immunoSEQ multiplex PCR, yet TCRdb's version contains in-frame clones alone and is incomplete. There are under 200,000 clones in the sample; approximately 62% occur only once, and about 14% lies in the top ten. The chain has TRBV29-1 and TRBJ2-3, with D possibly being TRBD2 (5 bases). The source was CD4+ T cells sorted from blood, collected at week 24, from a patient treated with tofacitinib. The sequence came from a human donor with alopecia areata. The CDR3 here is CSVVHVATDTQYF. In DNA, the CDR3 is TGCAGCGTTGTGCACGTAGCGACAGATACGCAGTATTTT.